This TCR beta chain was found in a study of T cells in Graves' hyperthyroidism and ophthalmopathy. It was RNA transcripts that yielded the amplified TCR beta CDR3 regions. Using the HTBI primer set, a first-round RT-PCR was run on the TCR CDR3. TCRdb itself ran the multiplex PCR reads through MiXCR, one entry per CDR3 protein. The sample has about 530,000 distinct CDR3 sequences, roughly a sixth seen once. Subjects with ophthalmopathy showed a Clinical Activity Score no lower than 3, a NOSPECS grade no lower than 4, and a duration shorter than 3 months. The CDR3 sequence is 15 residues long. The V gene's germline CDR1 is MNHNS and CDR2 SASEGT. With V trimmed by 5 bases and J by 8 bases, 10 bases remained unmatched.

The receptor comes from a woman aged 18-35 years with Graves' ophthalmopathy. The chain carries TRBV6-1 and TRBJ1-4, with 8 positions matching TRBD1. Sequences were obtained from blood. The CDR3 loop is CASSYQTGVSEKLFF. DNA of the CDR3: TGTGCCAGCAGTTATCAGACAGGGGTCTCCGAAAAACTGTTTTTT.